The 8 T cell receptor beta chains below were found in one sample sequenced in a study of yellow fever vaccine responses in identical twins (dated by TCRdb to the late 2010s). The library was built by means of RT-PCR. The run used an Illumina HiSeq 2500. TCRdb's own reprocessing of the public reads used fastp at Q25 and MiXCR and kept productive beta chains. Identical CDR3 protein sequences are pooled into one entry, listed with their most common genes and DNA. The sample includes about 18,000 distinct CDR3 sequences, with 60% to 70% observed a single time. More than 7.5% of the sample is taken by the ten largest. The sequencing used T cells from blood (PBMCs), unsorted or a sorted subset (not recorded which), collected before or after yellow fever vaccination (not recorded which). These receptors were collected from a woman aged 18-29 years who received the yellow fever vaccine. Donor details come from another sample of the same person, matched by shared clones.

The chain has TRBV2 and TRBJ2-5, with 8 bases matching TRBD1. This CDR3 region has 14 residues. V trimming: 3 bases; J trimming: 3 bases; junction bases outside the gene matches: 3. CDR1 and CDR2 from the germline V gene are SNHLY and FYNNEI. In nucleotides, the CDR3 is TGTGCCAGCAGTGACAGGGGGCCTAAAGAGACCCAGTACTTC. It translates to CASSDRGPKETQYF. Based on the CDR3 plus reference TRBV2 and TRBJ2-5, the full variable domain is EPEVTQTPSHQVTQMGQEVILRCVPISNHLYFYWYRQILGQKVEFLVSFYNNEISEKSEIFDDQFSVERPDGSNFTLKIRSTKLEDSAMYFCASSDRGPKETQYFGPGTRLLVL.

The chain joins TRBV2 to TRBJ2-7, with D perhaps being TRBD1 or TRBD2 (5 bases each). The CDR3 spans 15 residues. Germline loops: CDR1 SNHLY, CDR2 FYNNEI. The ends were cut back, 2 bases at V and 3 bases at J, with 14 bases in the middle. CDR3 nucleotide sequence: TGTGCCAGCAGTGAACTGTCGGGAAGGGGCTACGAGCAGTACTTC. As protein: CASSELSGRGYEQYF.

J is TRBJ1-2 and V is TRBV15; no firm D call. Germline CDR1 LNHNV, CDR2 YYDKDF (reference sequence). CDR3 length: 13 amino acids. V was trimmed by 4 bases and J by 4 bases, leaving 10 bases between them. The CDR3 coding sequence is TGTGCCACCAGCATCCTGAACGGCTATGGCTACACCTTC. It yields the protein CATSILNGYGYTF.

The J gene is TRBJ2-7, the V gene TRBV11-3, with 7 bases lining up with TRBD1. Germline CDR1 is SGHNT and CDR2 is YENEEA. V lost 3 bases, J lost 3 bases, and 5 bases stayed unmatched. The CDR3 spans 14 residues. The CDR3 DNA sequence: TGTGCCAGCAGCTTCCACAGGGGTGTCTACGAGCAGTACTTC. It encodes CASSFHRGVYEQYF.

The gene calls are TRBV2 and TRBJ2-6, with D unresolved. The CDR3 consists of 14 residues. From germline, CDR1 is SNHLY and CDR2 FYNNEI. V lost 3 bases to trimming and J lost 1 base, with 4 bases between them. The CDR3 bases are TGTGCCAGCAGTGATCGGTCTGGGGCCAACGTCCTGACTTTC. It encodes CASSDRSGANVLTF.

The chain carries TRBV13 and TRBJ2-2, with TRBD1 matching over 9 bases. Germline V gene sequence: CDR1 PRHDT, CDR2 FYEKMQ (reference sequence). The CDR3 extends over 14 amino acids. Trimming took 6 bases from V and 5 from J; bases not matched to a gene: 4. The CDR3 DNA follows: TGTGCCAGCAGGGGACAGGGAGATACCGGGGAGCTGTTTTTT. This codes for CASRGQGDTGELFF.

The chain uses TRBV11-2 and TRBJ1-1; no reliable D call. Germline V gives CDR1 SGHAT, CDR2 FQNNGV. There are 14 residues in the CDR3. V was shortened by 0 bases and J by 0 bases, with 5 bases between the two germline ends. The CDR3 DNA reads TGTGCCAGCAGCTTAGACAGTCTGAACACTGAAGCTTTCTTT. Amino acid sequence: CASSLDSLNTEAFF.

The chain is built from TRBV18 and TRBJ1-1; 7 nucleotides agree with TRBD1. Unmatched junction bases numbered 6, after V lost 5 bases and J lost 6 bases. The CDR3 is made up of 13 amino acids. Germline V CDR1 and CDR2: KGHSH, LQKENI. The CDR3 loop reads CASSKPGTAEAFF. CDR3 nucleotides: TGTGCCAGCTCAAAACCCGGGACAGCTGAAGCTTTCTTT.